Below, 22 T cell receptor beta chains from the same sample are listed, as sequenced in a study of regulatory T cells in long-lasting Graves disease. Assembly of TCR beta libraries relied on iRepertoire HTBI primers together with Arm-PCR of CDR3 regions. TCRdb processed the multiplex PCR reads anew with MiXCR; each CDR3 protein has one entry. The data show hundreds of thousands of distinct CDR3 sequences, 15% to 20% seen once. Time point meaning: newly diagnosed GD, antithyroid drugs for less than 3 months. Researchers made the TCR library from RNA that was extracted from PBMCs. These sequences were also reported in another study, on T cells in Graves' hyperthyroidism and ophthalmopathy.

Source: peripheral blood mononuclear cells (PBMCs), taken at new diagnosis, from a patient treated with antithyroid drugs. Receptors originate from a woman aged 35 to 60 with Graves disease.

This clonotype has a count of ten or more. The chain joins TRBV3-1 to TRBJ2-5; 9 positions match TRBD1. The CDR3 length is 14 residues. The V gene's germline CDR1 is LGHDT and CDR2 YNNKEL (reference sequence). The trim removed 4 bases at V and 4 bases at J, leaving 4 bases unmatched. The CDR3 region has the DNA TGTGCCAGCAGCCTGGGACAGGGAGGAGAGACCCAGTACTTC. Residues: CASSLGQGGETQYF.

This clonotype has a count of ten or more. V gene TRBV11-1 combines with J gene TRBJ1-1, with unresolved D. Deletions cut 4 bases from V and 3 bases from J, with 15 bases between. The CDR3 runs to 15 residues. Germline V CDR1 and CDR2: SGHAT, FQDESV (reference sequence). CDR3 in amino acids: CASSSPILPHTEAFF. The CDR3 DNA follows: TGTGCCAGCAGCTCACCCATACTACCCCACACTGAAGCTTTCTTT.

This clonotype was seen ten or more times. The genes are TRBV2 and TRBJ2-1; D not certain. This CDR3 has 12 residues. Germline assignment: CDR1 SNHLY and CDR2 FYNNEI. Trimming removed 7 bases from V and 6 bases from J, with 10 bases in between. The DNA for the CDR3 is TGTGCCAGCATTACTTCCCGCAATGAGCAGTTCTTC. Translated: CASITSRNEQFF.

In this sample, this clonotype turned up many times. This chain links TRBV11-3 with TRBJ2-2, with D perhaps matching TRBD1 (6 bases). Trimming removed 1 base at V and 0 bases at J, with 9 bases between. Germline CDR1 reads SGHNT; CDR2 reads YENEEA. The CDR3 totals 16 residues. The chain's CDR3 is CASSLVPGANTGELFF. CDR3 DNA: TGTGCCAGCAGCTTAGTTCCAGGGGCGAACACCGGGGAGCTGTTTTTT.

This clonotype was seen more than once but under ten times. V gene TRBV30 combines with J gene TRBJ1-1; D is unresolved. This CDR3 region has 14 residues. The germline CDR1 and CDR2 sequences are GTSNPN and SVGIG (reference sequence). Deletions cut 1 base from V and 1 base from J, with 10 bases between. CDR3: CAWSASIRNTEAFF. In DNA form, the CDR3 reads TGTGCCTGGAGTGCGTCGATCAGGAACACTGAAGCTTTCTTT.

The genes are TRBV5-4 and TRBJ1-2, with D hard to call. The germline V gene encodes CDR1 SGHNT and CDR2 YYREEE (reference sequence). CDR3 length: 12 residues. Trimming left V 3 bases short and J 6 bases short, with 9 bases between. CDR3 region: CASSSQSHGYTF. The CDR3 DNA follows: TGTGCCAGCAGCTCTCAGAGCCATGGCTACACCTTC.

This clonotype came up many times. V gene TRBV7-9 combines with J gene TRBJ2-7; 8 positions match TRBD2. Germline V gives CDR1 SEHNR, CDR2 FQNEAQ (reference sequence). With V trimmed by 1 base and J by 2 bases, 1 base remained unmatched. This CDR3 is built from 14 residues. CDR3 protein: CASSLDGGAYEQYF. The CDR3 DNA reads TGTGCCAGCAGCTTAGACGGGGGGGCCTACGAGCAGTACTTC.

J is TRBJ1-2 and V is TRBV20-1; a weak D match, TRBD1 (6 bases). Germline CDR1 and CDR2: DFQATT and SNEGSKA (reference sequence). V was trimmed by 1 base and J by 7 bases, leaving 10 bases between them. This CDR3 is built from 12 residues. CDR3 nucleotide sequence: TGCAGTGCTAGAGGACAGGTTGGTGGCTACACCTTC. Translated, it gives CSARGQVGGYTF.

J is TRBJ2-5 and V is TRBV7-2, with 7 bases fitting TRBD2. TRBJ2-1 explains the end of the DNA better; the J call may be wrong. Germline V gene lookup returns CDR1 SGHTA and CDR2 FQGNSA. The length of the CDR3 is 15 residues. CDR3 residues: CASSQSSSGIGEQFF. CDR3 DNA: TGTGCCAGCAGCCAATCGTCTAGCGGAATCGGTGAGCAGTTCTTC.

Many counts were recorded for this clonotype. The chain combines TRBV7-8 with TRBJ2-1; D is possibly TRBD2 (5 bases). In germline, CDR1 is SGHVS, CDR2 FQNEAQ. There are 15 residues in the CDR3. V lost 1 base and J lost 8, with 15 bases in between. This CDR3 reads CASSLGRTSVHEQFF. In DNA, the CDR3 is TGTGCCAGCAGCTTAGGTAGGACTTCGGTCCATGAGCAGTTCTTC.

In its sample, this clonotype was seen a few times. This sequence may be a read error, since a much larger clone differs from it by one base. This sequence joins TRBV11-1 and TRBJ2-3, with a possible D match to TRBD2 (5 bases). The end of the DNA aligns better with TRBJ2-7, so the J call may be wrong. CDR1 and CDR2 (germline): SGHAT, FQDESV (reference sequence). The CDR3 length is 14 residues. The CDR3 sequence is CASSLPTRSGEQYF. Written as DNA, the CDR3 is TGTGCCAGCAGCTTACCTACACGGAGCGGTGAGCAGTACTTC.

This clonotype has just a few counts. Written as DNA, the CDR3 is TGTGCCAGCAGCTTACAGGGGGCACAGTATGGCTACACCTTC. Its protein is CASSLQGAQYGYTF. The chain employs TRBV3-1 and TRBJ1-2; TRBD1 agrees at 9 bases. CDR1 LGHDT and CDR2 YNNKEL come from the germline V gene (reference sequence). V lost 5 bases to trimming and J lost 5 bases; unmatched junction nucleotides: 6. The CDR3 is made up of 14 amino acids. The entire variable domain, with the rest obtained from reference TRBV3-1 and TRBJ1-2, is as follows: DTAVSQTPKYLVTQMGNDKSIKCEQNLGHDTMYWYKQDSKKFLKIMFSYNNKELIINETVPNRFSPKSPDKAHLNLHINSLELGDSAVYFCASSLQGAQYGYTFGSGTRLTVV.

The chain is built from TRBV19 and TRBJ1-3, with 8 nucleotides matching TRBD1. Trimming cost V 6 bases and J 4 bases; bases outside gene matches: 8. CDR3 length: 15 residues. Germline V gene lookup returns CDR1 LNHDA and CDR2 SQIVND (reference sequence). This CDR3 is CASRAGGASGNTIYF. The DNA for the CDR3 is TGTGCCAGTAGGGCAGGGGGCGCGAGCGGAAACACCATATATTTT.

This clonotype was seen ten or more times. CDR3 protein: CASIQGQGAGGYTF. The DNA of the CDR3 is TGTGCCAGCATTCAGGGGCAGGGGGCGGGAGGCTACACCTTC. The chain employs TRBV28 and TRBJ1-2, with TRBD1 identical over 8 bases. The germline CDR1 and CDR2 sequences are MDHEN and SYDVKM. This CDR3 has 14 amino acids. Trimming removed 7 bases from V and 8 bases from J; junction bases left unmatched: 12.

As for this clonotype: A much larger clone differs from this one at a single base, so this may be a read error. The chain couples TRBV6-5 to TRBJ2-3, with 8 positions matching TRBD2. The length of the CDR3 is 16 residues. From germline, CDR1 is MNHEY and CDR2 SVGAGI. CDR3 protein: CASSSFSGALTDTRYF. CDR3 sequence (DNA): TGTGCCAGCAGTTCCTTTAGCGGGGCCCTCACAGATACGCGGTATTTT.

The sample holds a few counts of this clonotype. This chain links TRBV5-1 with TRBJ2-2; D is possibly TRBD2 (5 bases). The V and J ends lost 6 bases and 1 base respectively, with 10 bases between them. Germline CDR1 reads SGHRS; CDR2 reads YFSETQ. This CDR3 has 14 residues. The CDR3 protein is CASTEGRNTGELFF. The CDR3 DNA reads TGCGCCAGCACGGAAGGGAGGAACACCGGGGAGCTGTTTTTT.

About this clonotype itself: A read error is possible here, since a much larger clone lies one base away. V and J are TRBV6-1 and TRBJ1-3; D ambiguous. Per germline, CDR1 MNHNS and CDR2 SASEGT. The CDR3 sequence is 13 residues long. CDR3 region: CASTLLSGNTMYF. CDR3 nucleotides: TGTGCCAGCACTCTTCTCTCTGGAAACACCATGTATTTT.

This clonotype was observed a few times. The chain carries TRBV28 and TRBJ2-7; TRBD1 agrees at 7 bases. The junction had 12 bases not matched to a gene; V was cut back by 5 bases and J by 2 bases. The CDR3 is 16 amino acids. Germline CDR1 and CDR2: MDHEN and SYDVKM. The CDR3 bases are TGTGCCAGCAGTCTCTCTCTCGGGACAGCCACCTACGAGCAGTACTTC. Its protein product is CASSLSLGTATYEQYF. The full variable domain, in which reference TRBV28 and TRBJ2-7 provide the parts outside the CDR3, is DVKVTQSSRYLVKRTGEKVFLECVQDMDHENMFWYRQDPGLGLRLIYFSYDVKMKEKGDIPEGYSVSREKKERFSLILESASTNQTSMYLCASSLSLGTATYEQYFGPGTRLTVT.

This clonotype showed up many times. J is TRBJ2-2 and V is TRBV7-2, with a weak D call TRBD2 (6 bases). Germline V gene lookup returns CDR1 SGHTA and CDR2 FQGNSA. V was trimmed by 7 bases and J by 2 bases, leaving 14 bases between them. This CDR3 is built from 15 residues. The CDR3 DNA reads TGTGCCAGCACCGCGGGACTTTTCAACACCGGGGAGCTGTTTTTT. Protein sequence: CASTAGLFNTGELFF.

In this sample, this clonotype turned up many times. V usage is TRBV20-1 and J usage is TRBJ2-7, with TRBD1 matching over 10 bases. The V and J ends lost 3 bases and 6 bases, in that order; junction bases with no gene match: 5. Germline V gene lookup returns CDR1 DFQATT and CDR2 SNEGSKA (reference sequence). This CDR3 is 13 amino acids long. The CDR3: CSARGTGDSEQYF. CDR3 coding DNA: TGCAGTGCTAGGGGGACAGGGGACTCCGAGCAGTACTTC.

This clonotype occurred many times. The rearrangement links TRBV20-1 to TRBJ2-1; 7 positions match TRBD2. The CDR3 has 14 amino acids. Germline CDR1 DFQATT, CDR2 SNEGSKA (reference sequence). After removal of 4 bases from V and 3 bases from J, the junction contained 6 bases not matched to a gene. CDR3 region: CSATSGDYYNEQFF. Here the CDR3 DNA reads TGCAGTGCTACCAGCGGGGATTACTACAATGAGCAGTTCTTC.

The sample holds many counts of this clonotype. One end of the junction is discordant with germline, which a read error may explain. Here the CDR3 reads CASTISTIIEQPQHF. CDR3 in DNA: TGTGCCAGTACTATATCAACCATTATCGAGCAGCCCCAGCATTTT. V gene TRBV19 combines with J gene TRBJ1-5; D unresolved. The germline gives CDR1 LNHDA, CDR2 SQIVND (reference sequence). The CDR3 consists of 15 residues.